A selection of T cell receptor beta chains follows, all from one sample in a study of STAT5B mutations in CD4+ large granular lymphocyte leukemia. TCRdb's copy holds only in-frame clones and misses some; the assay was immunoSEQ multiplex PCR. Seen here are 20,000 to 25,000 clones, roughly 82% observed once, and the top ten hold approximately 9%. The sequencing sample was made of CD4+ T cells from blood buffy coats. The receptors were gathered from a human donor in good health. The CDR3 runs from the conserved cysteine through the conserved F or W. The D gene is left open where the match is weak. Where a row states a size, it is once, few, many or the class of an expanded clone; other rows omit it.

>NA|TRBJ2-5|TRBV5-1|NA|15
CASSLAGSKVETQYF
TGCGCCAGCAGCTTGGCAGGGTCCAAGGTAGAGACCCAGTACTTC
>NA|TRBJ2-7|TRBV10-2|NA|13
CASSESPPYEQYF
TGCGCCAGCAGTGAGTCCCCTCCCTACGAGCAGTACTTC
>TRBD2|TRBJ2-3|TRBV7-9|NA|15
CASSPTSYFTDTQYF
TGTGCCAGCAGCCCGACTAGCTACTTCACAGATACGCAGTATTTT
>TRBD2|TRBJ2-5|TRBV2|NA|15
CASRDSGSWGETQYF
TGTGCCAGCAGGGATAGCGGGAGTTGGGGAGAGACCCAGTACTTC
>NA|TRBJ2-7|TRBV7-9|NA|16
CASSLATGARRYEQYF
TGTGCCAGCAGCTTAGCGACCGGGGCTCGCCGCTACGAGCAGTACTTC
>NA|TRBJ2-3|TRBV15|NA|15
CATSRDLWGPDTQYF
TGTGCCACCAGCAGAGATCTTTGGGGTCCAGATACGCAGTATTTT
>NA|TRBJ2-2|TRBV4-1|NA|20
CASSQEHRDFEPGNTGELFF
TGCGCCAGCAGCCAAGAACACCGGGACTTTGAACCGGGGAACACCGGGGAGCTGTTTTTT
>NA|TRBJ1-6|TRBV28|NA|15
CASRRQGADNSPLHF
TGTGCCAGCAGACGTCAAGGAGCCGATAATTCACCCCTCCACTTT
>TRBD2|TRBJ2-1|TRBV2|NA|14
CASTGTSGHNEQFF
TGTGCCAGCACCGGGACTAGCGGCCACAATGAGCAGTTCTTC
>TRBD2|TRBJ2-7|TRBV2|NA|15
CASSDWGLADYEQYF
TGTGCCAGCAGTGATTGGGGACTAGCGGACTACGAGCAGTACTTC
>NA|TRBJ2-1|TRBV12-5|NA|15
CASGFGLSGYNEQFF
TGTGCTAGTGGTTTTGGGCTTAGCGGTTACAATGAGCAGTTCTTC
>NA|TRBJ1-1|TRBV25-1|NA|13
CASSERIGQKAFF
TGTGCCAGCAGTGAAAGAATTGGACAGAAAGCTTTCTTT
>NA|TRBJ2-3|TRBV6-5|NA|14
CASSYSRDIMTQYF
TGTGCCAGCAGTTACTCGAGGGACATAATGACGCAGTATTTT
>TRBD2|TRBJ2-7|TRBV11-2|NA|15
CASSLVAGGTYEQYF
TGTGCCAGCAGCTTAGTTGCGGGAGGGACTTACGAGCAGTACTTC
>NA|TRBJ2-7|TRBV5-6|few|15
CASSYRRWDTSEQYF
TGTGCCAGCAGCTACCGACGGTGGGACACCTCCGAGCAGTACTTC
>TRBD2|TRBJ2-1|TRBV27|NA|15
CASTQAGRAFNEQFF
TGTGCCAGCACCCAGGCCGGGAGGGCCTTCAATGAGCAGTTCTTC